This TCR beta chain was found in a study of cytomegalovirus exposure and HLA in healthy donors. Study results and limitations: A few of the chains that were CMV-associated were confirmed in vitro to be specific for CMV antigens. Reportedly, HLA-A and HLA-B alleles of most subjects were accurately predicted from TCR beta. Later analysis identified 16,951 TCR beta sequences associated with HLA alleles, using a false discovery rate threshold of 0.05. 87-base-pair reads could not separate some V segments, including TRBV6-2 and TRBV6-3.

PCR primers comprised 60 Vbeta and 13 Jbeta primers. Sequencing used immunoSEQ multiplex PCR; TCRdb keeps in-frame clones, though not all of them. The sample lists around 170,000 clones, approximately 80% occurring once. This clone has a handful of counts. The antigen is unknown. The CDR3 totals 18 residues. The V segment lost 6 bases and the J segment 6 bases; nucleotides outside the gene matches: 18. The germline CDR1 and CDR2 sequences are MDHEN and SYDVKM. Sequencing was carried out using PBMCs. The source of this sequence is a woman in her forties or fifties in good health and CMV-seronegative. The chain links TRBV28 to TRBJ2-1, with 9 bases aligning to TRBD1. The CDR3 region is CASSYRPGQGGIGNEQFF. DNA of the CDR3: TGTGCCAGCAGCTATCGCCCGGGACAGGGAGGAATTGGCAATGAGCAGTTCTTC.